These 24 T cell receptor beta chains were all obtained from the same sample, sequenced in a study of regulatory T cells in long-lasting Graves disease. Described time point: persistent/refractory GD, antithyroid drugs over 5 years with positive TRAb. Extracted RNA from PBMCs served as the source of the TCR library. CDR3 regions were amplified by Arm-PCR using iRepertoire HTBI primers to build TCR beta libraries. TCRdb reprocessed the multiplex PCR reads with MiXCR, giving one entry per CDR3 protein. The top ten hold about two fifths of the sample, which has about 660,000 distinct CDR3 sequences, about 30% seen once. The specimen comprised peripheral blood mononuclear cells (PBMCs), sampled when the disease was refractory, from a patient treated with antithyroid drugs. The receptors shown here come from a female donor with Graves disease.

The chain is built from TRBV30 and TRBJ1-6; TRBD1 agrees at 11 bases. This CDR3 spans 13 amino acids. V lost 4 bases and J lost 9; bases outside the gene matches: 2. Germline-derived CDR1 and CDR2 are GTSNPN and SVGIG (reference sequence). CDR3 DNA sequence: TGTGCCTGGAAGGGACAGGGGGGTTCACCCCTCCACTTT. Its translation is CAWKGQGGSPLHF.

The chain's CDR3 is CASSLGDRALYEQYF. The DNA for the CDR3 is TGTGCCAGCAGCTTAGGGGACAGGGCCCTCTACGAGCAGTACTTC. The V call is TRBV11-1, the J call TRBJ2-7, with 9 bases that match TRBD1. CDR1 is SGHAT and CDR2 is FQDESV in the germline V gene (reference sequence). There are 15 residues in the CDR3. J gave up 3 bases and V 1 base, and 4 bases lay outside the gene matches.

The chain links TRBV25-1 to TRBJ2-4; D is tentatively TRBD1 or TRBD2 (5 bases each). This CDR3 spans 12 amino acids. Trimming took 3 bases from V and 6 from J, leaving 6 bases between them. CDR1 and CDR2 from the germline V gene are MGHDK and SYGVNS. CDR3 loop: CASSEGVNIQYF. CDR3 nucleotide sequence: TGTGCCAGCAGTGAGGGGGTAAACATTCAGTACTTC.

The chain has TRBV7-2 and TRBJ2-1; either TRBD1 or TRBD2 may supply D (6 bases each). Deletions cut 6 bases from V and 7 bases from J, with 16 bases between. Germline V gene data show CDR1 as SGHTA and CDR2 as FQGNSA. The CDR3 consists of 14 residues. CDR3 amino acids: CASRDKGGRNEQFF. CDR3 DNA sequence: TGTGCCAGCAGAGATAAGGGGGGTCGGAATGAGCAGTTCTTC.

The CDR3 reads CASSRLEPRVNTEAFF. As DNA, the CDR3 is TGTGCCAGTAGCAGACTGGAGCCTAGGGTGAACACTGAAGCTTTCTTT. The rearrangement links TRBV19 to TRBJ1-1; D not certain. There are 16 residues in the CDR3. Germline lookup yields CDR1 LNHDA and CDR2 SQIVND (reference sequence). Between the trimmed V and J ends, which lost 6 bases and 0 bases, there was a span of 17 bases.

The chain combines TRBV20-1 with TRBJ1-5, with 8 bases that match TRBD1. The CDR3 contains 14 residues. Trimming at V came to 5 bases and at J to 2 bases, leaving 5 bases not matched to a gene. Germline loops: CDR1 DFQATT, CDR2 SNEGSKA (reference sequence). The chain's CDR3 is CSAADRGGNQPQHF. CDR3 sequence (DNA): TGCAGTGCTGCAGACAGGGGCGGCAATCAGCCCCAGCATTTT.

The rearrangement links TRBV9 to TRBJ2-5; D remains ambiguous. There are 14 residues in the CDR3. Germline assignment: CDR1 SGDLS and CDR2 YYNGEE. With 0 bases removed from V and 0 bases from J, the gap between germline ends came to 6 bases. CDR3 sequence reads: CASSVGGNQETQYF. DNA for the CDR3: TGTGCCAGCAGCGTAGGTGGGAACCAAGAGACCCAGTACTTC. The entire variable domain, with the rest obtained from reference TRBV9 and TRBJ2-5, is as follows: DSGVTQTPKHLITATGQRVTLRCSPRSGDLSVYWYQQSLDQGLQFLIQYYNGEERAKGNILERFSAQQFPDLHSELNLSSLELGDSALYFCASSVGGNQETQYFGPGTRLLVL.

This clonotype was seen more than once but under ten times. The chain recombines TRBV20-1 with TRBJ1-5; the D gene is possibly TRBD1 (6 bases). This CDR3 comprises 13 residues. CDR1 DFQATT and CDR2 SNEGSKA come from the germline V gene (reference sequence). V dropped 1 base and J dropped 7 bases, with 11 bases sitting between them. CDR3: CSARVQGGQPQHF. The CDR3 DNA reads TGCAGTGCTAGAGTACAGGGAGGACAGCCCCAGCATTTT.

The CDR3 sequence: CASSGRGSTNEKLFF. The CDR3, as DNA: TGTGCCAGCAGCGGAAGAGGGTCCACTAATGAAAAACTGTTTTTT. The chain joins TRBV7-9 to TRBJ1-4; D remains ambiguous. This CDR3 is built from 15 residues. The V and J ends lost 5 bases and 2 bases respectively, with 12 bases between them. Germline V gene sequence: CDR1 SEHNR, CDR2 FQNEAQ (reference sequence).

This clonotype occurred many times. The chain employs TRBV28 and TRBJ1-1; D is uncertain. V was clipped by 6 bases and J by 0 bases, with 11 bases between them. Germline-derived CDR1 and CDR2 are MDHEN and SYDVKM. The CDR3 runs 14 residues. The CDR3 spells CASRPAGLNTEAFF. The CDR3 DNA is TGTGCCAGCAGACCCGCCGGACTGAACACTGAAGCTTTCTTT.

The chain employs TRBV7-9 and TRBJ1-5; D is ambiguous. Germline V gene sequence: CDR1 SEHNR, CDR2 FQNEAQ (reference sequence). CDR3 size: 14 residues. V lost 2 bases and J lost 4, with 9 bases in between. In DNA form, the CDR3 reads TGTGCCAGCAGCTTAATGGGTCCGAATCAGCCCCAGCATTTT. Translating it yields CASSLMGPNQPQHF.

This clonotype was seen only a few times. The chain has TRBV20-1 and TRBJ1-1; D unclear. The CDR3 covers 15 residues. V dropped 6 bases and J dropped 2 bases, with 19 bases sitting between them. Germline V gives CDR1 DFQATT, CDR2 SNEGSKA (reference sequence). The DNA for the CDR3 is TGCAGTGCAAAACGGGAAATCCCGCCCAACACTGAAGCTTTCTTT. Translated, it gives CSAKREIPPNTEAFF.

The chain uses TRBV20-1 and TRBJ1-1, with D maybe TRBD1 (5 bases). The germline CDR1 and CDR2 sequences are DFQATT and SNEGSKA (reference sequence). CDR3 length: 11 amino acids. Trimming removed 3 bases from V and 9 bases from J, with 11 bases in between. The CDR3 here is CSASRAGQAFF. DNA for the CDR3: TGCAGTGCTAGTAGGGCAGGGCAAGCTTTCTTT.

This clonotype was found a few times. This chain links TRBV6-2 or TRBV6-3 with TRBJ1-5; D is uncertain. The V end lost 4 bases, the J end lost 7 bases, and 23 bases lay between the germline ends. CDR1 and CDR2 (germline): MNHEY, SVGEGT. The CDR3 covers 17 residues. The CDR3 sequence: CASSSHWWKGVRQPQHF. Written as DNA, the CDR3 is TGTGCCAGCAGTTCCCACTGGTGGAAGGGAGTGAGACAGCCCCAGCATTTT.

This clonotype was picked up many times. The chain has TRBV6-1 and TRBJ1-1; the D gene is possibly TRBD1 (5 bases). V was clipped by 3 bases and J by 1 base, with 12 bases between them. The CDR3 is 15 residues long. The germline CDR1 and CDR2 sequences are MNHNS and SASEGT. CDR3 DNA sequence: TGTGCCAGCAGTGAGCCGGGACGGCCGAACACTGAAGCTTTCTTT. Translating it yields CASSEPGRPNTEAFF.

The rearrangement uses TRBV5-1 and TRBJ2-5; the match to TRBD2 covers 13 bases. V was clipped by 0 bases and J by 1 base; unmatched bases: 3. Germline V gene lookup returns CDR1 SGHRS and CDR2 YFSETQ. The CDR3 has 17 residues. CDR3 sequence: CASSLARTSGGQETQYF. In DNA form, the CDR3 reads TGCGCCAGCAGCTTGGCCCGGACTAGCGGGGGCCAAGAGACCCAGTACTTC.

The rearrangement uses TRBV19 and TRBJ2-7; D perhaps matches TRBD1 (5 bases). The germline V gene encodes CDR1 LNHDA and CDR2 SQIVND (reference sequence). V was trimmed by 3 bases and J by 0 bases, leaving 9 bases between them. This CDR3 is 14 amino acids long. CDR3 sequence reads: CASSMARASYEQYF. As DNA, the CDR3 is TGTGCCAGTAGTATGGCCAGGGCCTCCTACGAGCAGTACTTC. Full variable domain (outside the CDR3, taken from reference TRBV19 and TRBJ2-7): DGGITQSPKYLFRKEGQNVTLSCEQNLNHDAMYWYRQDPGQGLRLIYYSQIVNDFQKGDIAEGYSVSREKKESFPLTVTSAQKNPTAFYLCASSMARASYEQYFGPGTRLTVT.

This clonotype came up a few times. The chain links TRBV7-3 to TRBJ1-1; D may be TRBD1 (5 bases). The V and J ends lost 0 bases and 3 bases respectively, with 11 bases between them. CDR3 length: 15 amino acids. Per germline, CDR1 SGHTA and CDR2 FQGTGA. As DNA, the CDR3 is TGTGCCAGCAGCTTAACAAGGGGCACGGACACTGAAGCTTTCTTT. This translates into CASSLTRGTDTEAFF.

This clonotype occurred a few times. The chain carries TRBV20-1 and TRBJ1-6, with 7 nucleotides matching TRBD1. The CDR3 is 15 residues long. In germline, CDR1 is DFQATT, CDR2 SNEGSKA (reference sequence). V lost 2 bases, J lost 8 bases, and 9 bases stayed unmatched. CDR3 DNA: TGCAGTGCTAGACCTGAAGACAGGGTGGATTCACCCCTCCACTTT. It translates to CSARPEDRVDSPLHF.

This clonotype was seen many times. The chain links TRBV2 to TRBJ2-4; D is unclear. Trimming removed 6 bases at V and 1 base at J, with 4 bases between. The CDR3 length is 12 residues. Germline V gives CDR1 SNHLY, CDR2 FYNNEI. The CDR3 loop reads CASRLAKNIQYF. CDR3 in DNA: TGTGCCAGCAGGTTGGCCAAAAACATTCAGTACTTC.

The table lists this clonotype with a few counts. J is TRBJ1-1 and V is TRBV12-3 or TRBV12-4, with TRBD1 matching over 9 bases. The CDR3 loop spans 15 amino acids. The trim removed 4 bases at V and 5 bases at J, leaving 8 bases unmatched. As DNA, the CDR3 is TGTGCCAGCAGTTCCCTCGGACAGGGGACAACTGAAGCTTTCTTT. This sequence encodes CASSSLGQGTTEAFF.

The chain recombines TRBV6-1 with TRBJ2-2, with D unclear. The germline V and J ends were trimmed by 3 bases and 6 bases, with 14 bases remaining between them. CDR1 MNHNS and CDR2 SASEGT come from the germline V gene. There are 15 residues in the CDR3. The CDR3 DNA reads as TGTGCCAGCAGTGATTACACAGCCAGCGCCGGGGAGCTGTTTTTT. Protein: CASSDYTASAGELFF.

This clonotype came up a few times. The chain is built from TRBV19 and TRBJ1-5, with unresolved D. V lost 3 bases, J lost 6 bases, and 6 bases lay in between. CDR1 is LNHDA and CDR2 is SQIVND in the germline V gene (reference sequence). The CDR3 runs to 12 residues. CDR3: CASSIFGQPQHF. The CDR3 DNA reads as TGTGCCAGTAGTATCTTTGGTCAGCCCCAGCATTTT.

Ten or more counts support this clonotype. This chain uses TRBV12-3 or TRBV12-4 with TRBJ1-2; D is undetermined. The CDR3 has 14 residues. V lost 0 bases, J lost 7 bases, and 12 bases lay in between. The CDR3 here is CASSLANTGLGYTF. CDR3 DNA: TGTGCCAGCAGTTTAGCGAACACCGGCCTTGGCTACACCTTC.